This T cell receptor (beta chain) stems from a study of graft-versus-host responses after intestinal transplantation. Study as a whole: Grafts were multivisceral, liver-intestinal, or isolated intestinal. Overall study results and limits: GvH clones appeared in recipient marrow, some first in ileum or blood. Early post-transplant HvG declines tracked with peak circulating GvH clone levels.

CDR1 SQVTM and CDR2 ANQGSEA come from the germline V gene. V lost 1 base to trimming and J lost 9 bases; unmatched junction nucleotides: 9. The CDR3 runs to 14 residues. The table came from immunoSEQ multiplex PCR; TCRdb's copy has only in-frame clones and leaves some out. Of 4,500 or so clones listed, less than 35% are singletons. Plating of around 200,000 CFSE-labeled responder cells was done together with around 200,000 irradiated, violet-dye-labeled stimulator cells. The responders that had proliferated, CFSE-low CD3+CD4+ and CD3+CD8+ cells, were sorted after the reaction. This clonotype was sampled from a human patient who was an organ donor for intestinal transplantation. The material sequenced was alloreactive CD8+ T cells from a mixed lymphocyte reaction culture, taken before transplantation. Subset denoted: CFSE-low proliferating T cells sorted from roughly six-day pre-transplant mixed lymphocyte reaction (GvH or HvG direction). This rearrangement joins TRBV29-1 to TRBJ2-3, with 8 positions matching TRBD2. In nucleotides, the CDR3 is TGCAGCGTTGAAGTGCGGGGGGCGACGAGAACGCAGTATTTT. It yields the protein CSVEVRGATRTQYF.